The TCR beta chain described here comes from a study of human T cells and chemical hapten exposure. Study-level information: A roughly 2 cm by roughly 2 cm inner upper arm patch received 2% DPC for sensitization.

Time point meaning: patch test 3, about 24 weeks after DPC sensitization. Treatment denoted: therapeutic diphenylcyclopropenone sensitization with weekly scalp DPC. The authors' total RNA extraction used unfractionated whole blood. It was the library that attached unique molecular identifiers to individual cDNA molecules. TCRdb passed the RACE reads through MiXCR, listing each CDR3 protein once. This sample has 55,000 to 75,000 distinct CDR3 sequences; 9.5% to 15% occur once, and the top ten carry 2% to 2.5%. Germline V CDR1 and CDR2: LGHNA, YSLEER. V lost 3 bases and J lost 10, with 15 bases in between. The CDR3 covers 13 residues.

Sequenced here: whole blood, sampled in connection with sensitization to the hapten diphenylcyclopropenone (DPC). The chain links TRBV4-3 to TRBJ1-1, with D perhaps matching TRBD1 (6 bases). The sequence was obtained from a man aged 25 to 40 with alopecia areata. Some clones in this sample may be carry-over from other donors' samples. CDR3 DNA: TGCGCCAGCAGCCAGAACAGGGAGGCCAGAGCTTTCTTT. This codes for CASSQNREARAFF.